This TCR beta chain is from a study of shared clonotypes between healthy human individuals. Comments on this clone: Its antigen is as yet unknown.

The CDR3 is made up of 19 amino acids. Germline V gene lookup returns CDR1 SGHDT and CDR2 YYEEEE. The V and J ends lost 0 bases and 6 bases, in that order; junction bases with no gene match: 13. At deep level, the assay was performed. Sequencing was performed on unsorted PBMC DNA using ten immunoSEQ deep assay plates. Sequenced by immunoSEQ multiplex PCR; TCRdb stores in-frame clones only, minus some. Of about 490,000 clones in the sample, 70% to 80% were seen once. Study results and limitations: Researchers sampled blood only, noting tissue repertoires likely differ.

This sequence originates from a woman in her thirties or forties in good health. Some clones in this sample may be carry-over from other donors' samples. Sequenced sample: PBMCs. The rearrangement links TRBV5-6 to TRBJ2-1; 12 bases align to TRBD2. Here the CDR3 reads CASSLARTSGNPETNEQFF. CDR3 coding DNA: TGTGCCAGCAGCTTGGCCCGGACTAGCGGGAACCCCGAAACCAATGAGCAGTTCTTC.